This T cell receptor (beta chain) was sequenced in a study of beta chain features in type 1 diabetes. The study reverse transcribed the entire isolated RNA, so it sequenced expressed TCRB transcripts. Measured with immunoSEQ multiplex PCR; TCRdb has only the in-frame clones, and not every one. This table has roughly 310,000 clones, 8% to 13% appearing once. Study-wide findings and caveats: Naive, central memory and regulatory TCRB repertoires appeared more similar among patients than healthy donors.

CDR1 is SEHNR and CDR2 is FQNEAQ in the germline V gene (reference sequence). V was pared by 0 bases and J by 5 bases, with 9 bases between. The CDR3 has 14 residues. This clone has only a few counts. Its antigen is currently unknown. Sequences were obtained from naive CD4+ T cells from blood. The sequence was collected from a woman younger than 45 in good health. The chain links TRBV7-9 to TRBJ2-3; tentatively, D is TRBD2 (5 bases). CDR3 in DNA: TGTGCCAGCAGCTTAGCCGAGGGTGGAGATACGCAGTATTTT. Translating gives CASSLAEGGDTQYF. Together with reference TRBV7-9 and TRBJ2-3, the CDR3 gives the full variable domain: DTGVSQNPRHKITKRGQNVTFRCDPISEHNRLYWYRQTLGQGPEFLTYFQNEAQLEKSRLLSDRFSAERPKGSFSTLEIQRTEQGDSAMYLCASSLAEGGDTQYFGPGTRLTVL.